This T cell receptor beta chain is drawn from a study of beta chain features in type 1 diabetes. General study results and limits: Using cDNA template may skew counts toward highly expressing activated cells. Researchers caution that PCR might favor shorter templates, equally among patients and controls. The study found moderately but significantly shorter TCRB CDR3s in all four CD4+ subsets of Type 1 diabetes patients.

This clone was seen only a few times. Its antigen is still unknown. Isolated RNA was reverse transcribed in full, so expressed TCRB transcripts were sequenced. Sequencing used immunoSEQ multiplex PCR; TCRdb keeps in-frame clones, though not all of them. Of about 170,000 clones in the sample, about 7.9% were seen once. The CDR3 totals 13 residues. CDR1 is SNHLY, CDR2 FYNNEI, per germline. Trimming took off 3 bases at V and 2 bases at J, with 7 bases between the two ends. The chain is built from TRBV2 and TRBJ2-5, with D possibly matching TRBD1 (6 bases). The TCR was taken from a young man with type 1 diabetes. Sequencing was done on a sample of central memory CD4+ T cells from blood. This chain's CDR3 is CASSEDSQETQYF. In DNA form, the CDR3 reads TGTGCCAGCAGTGAGGACAGTCAAGAGACCCAGTACTTC.